Each of the 21 T cell receptor beta chains below was sequenced from the same sample in a study of shared clonotypes between healthy human individuals. Sequencing used immunoSEQ multiplex PCR; TCRdb keeps in-frame clones, though not all of them. The data show some 500,000 clones, 90% to 97% seen once. Sequencing input: naive CD4+ T cells sorted from blood. Subset meaning: CD45RA+ positively selected. These receptors were obtained from a young woman in good health.

As DNA, the CDR3 is TGTGCCAGCAGCGTAGGATCGCTAGCGGGAGTGATAGATACGCAGTATTTT. Translating it yields CASSVGSLAGVIDTQYF. V gene TRBV9 combines with J gene TRBJ2-3, with 10 nucleotides matching TRBD2. The CDR3 is 17 residues long. Germline V CDR1 and CDR2: SGDLS, YYNGEE. Trimming cost V 0 bases and J 5 bases; bases outside gene matches: 9. Full variable domain (rest looked up from reference TRBV9 and TRBJ2-3): DSGVTQTPKHLITATGQRVTLRCSPRSGDLSVYWYQQSLDQGLQFLIQYYNGEERAKGNILERFSAQQFPDLHSELNLSSLELGDSALYFCASSVGSLAGVIDTQYFGPGTRLTVL.

The chain employs TRBV7-2 and TRBJ2-2; D is ambiguous. With 5 bases removed from V and 3 bases from J, the gap between germline ends came to 10 bases. This CDR3 is built from 14 residues. Germline V lookup: CDR1 SGHTA, CDR2 FQGNSA. CDR3 region: CASSQSEDTGELFF. The CDR3, as DNA: TGTGCCAGCAGCCAATCTGAAGACACCGGGGAGCTGTTTTTT.

V and J are TRBV5-4 and TRBJ2-1; D is possibly TRBD1 (7 bases). The germline CDR1 and CDR2 sequences are SGHNT and YYREEE (reference sequence). The germline V and J ends were trimmed by 4 bases and 3 bases, with 17 bases remaining between them. CDR3 length: 16 amino acids. DNA for the CDR3: TGTGCCAGCAGCCTAAACAGGGGCGGGGACTACAATGAGCAGTTCTTC. Amino acid sequence: CASSLNRGGDYNEQFF.

The chain links TRBV11-2 to TRBJ2-1; D is unresolved. Germline assignment: CDR1 SGHAT and CDR2 FQNNGV. This CDR3 region has 13 residues. V dropped 0 bases and J dropped 6 bases, with 6 bases sitting between them. CDR3 coding DNA: TGTGCCAGCAGCTTAGACCTCATCAATGAGCAGTTCTTC. Protein product: CASSLDLINEQFF.

This clone was observed a single time. This chain uses TRBV2 with TRBJ1-2; weak D call: TRBD1 (6 bases). This CDR3 comprises 14 residues. The V and J ends lost 3 bases and 6 bases respectively, with 14 bases between them. Germline assignment: CDR1 SNHLY and CDR2 FYNNEI. The CDR3 DNA is TGTGCCAGCAGTGACCGGGGGGCGTTTGATGGCTACACCTTC. The encoded protein is CASSDRGAFDGYTF.

The chain uses TRBV18 and TRBJ2-5; tentative D call: TRBD1 (5 bases). The germline gives CDR1 KGHSH, CDR2 LQKENI. The CDR3 has 15 amino acids. Trimming cost V 3 bases and J 9 bases, with 20 bases left between them. The DNA of the CDR3 is TGTGCCAGCTCACCTACTCCAGGGCGGCAAGGGGCCCAGTACTTC. It codes for CASSPTPGRQGAQYF. Drawing the rest from reference TRBV18 and TRBJ2-5, the complete variable domain is NAGVMQNPRHLVRRRGQEARLRCSPMKGHSHVYWYRQLPEEGLKFMVYLQKENIIDESGMPKERFSAEFPKEGPSILRIQQVVRGDSAAYFCASSPTPGRQGAQYFGPGTRLLVL.

On this clone: The junction departs from the called germline gene at one end, perhaps through a read error. This CDR3 is CAGRLAGGDTQYF. CDR3 in DNA: TGTGCCGGCAGACTAGCGGGAGGAGATACGCAGTATTTT. This rearrangement joins TRBV28 to TRBJ2-3; 13 bases are a match to TRBD2. The CDR3 totals 13 residues. Germline V gene data show CDR1 as MDHEN and CDR2 as SYDVKM.

The V call is TRBV6-5, the J call TRBJ1-1; a weak D match, TRBD1 (5 bases). Germline CDR1 is MNHEY and CDR2 is SVGAGI. V was pared by 6 bases and J by 1 base, with 12 bases between. This CDR3 spans 14 amino acids. CDR3 residues: CASRLTGANTEAFF. DNA for the CDR3: TGTGCCAGCAGACTCACCGGGGCGAACACTGAAGCTTTCTTT.

The rearrangement joins TRBV5-1 to TRBJ2-5, with 15 nucleotides matching TRBD2. Germline values: CDR1 SGHRS, CDR2 YFSETQ. CDR3 length equals 16 residues. The ends lost 3 bases at V and 4 bases at J; junction bases unmatched: 4. CDR3 DNA: TGCGCCAGCAGCTATTCGGGACTAGCGGGAGGAGAGACCCAGTACTTC. It encodes CASSYSGLAGGETQYF.

This rearrangement joins TRBV18 to TRBJ2-7; D may be TRBD2 (6 bases). The V gene lost 4 bases and the J gene lost 0 bases, with 10 bases spanning the gap. This CDR3 spans 14 amino acids. Looked up from germline, CDR1 is KGHSH and CDR2 is LQKENI. The CDR3 DNA reads TGTGCCAGCTCACTCCGGGACTTCTCCTACGAGCAGTACTTC. Translating it yields CASSLRDFSYEQYF.

CDR3 coding DNA: TGCGCCAGCAGTCATCGGTCGGTTGCGTTTAACGTTATGCCCCAGCATTTT. It specifies CASSHRSVAFNVMPQHF. V usage is TRBV23-1 and J usage is TRBJ1-5; D gene unclear. TRBV23-1 belongs to the ORF category, with a function that is uncertain. The V and J ends lost 3 bases and 9 bases respectively, with 24 bases between them. The CDR3 sequence is 17 residues long.

This chain connects TRBV28 to TRBJ1-1; D gene uncertain. The V gene lost 1 base and the J gene lost 0 bases, with 12 bases spanning the gap. This CDR3 comprises 16 residues. Germline V lookup: CDR1 MDHEN, CDR2 SYDVKM. Here the CDR3 reads CASSLSGFPLNTEAFF. CDR3 sequence (DNA): TGTGCCAGCAGTTTATCGGGCTTCCCCTTGAACACTGAAGCTTTCTTT.

CDR3 sequence (DNA): TGTGCCAGCATATTTGGACGGATGAACACTGAAGCTTTCTTT. The encoded protein is CASIFGRMNTEAFF. The chain couples TRBV6-1 to TRBJ1-1, with unresolved D. V gave up 7 bases and J gave up 0 bases, with 12 bases separating them. This CDR3 contains 14 residues. Germline CDR1 MNHNS, CDR2 SASEGT.

The chain joins TRBV23-1 to TRBJ2-5; D is undetermined. The J call may not be correct, given that the DNA end is closer to TRBJ2-7. TRBV23-1 qualifies as an ORF whose function is uncertain. This CDR3 is built from 12 residues. The CDR3 nucleotides read TGCGCCAGCAGAGTAGGGTGCTACGAGCAGTACTTC. Its translation: CASRVGCYEQYF.

The chain joins TRBV28 to TRBJ2-3, with D possibly being TRBD2 (5 bases). The CDR3 is 15 residues long. Trimming removed 3 bases from V and 5 bases from J, with 15 bases in between. Germline V gives CDR1 MDHEN, CDR2 SYDVKM. The CDR3, as DNA: TGTGCCAGCAGTTTTGGCAGCAAAGGAGGAGATACGCAGTATTTT. It is translated as CASSFGSKGGDTQYF. The entire variable domain, with the rest obtained from reference TRBV28 and TRBJ2-3, is as follows: DVKVTQSSRYLVKRTGEKVFLECVQDMDHENMFWYRQDPGLGLRLIYFSYDVKMKEKGDIPEGYSVSREKKERFSLILESASTNQTSMYLCASSFGSKGGDTQYFGPGTRLTVL.

The rearrangement uses TRBV4-2 and TRBJ2-1; TRBD2 is a possible D gene (5 bases). CDR3 length equals 18 residues. The germline gives CDR1 LGHNA, CDR2 YNFKEQ. The ends were cut back, 5 bases at V and 5 bases at J, with 25 bases in the middle. CDR3 protein: CASSTRTGTRQPNNEQFF. CDR3 coding DNA: TGTGCCAGCAGCACCCGCACGGGAACCCGCCAACCCAACAATGAGCAGTTCTTC.

The rearrangement uses TRBV10-1 and TRBJ1-1; the D is unclear. The ends were cut back, 5 bases at V and 1 base at J, with 8 bases in the middle. Germline CDR1 reads WNHNN; CDR2 reads SYGVQD (reference sequence). CDR3 length: 13 amino acids. The CDR3 DNA sequence: TGCGCCAGCAGTACTGGTCGGAACACTGAAGCTTTCTTT. Translated: CASSTGRNTEAFF.

The chain is built from TRBV28 and TRBJ2-7, with D possibly matching TRBD1 (5 bases). V lost 5 bases and J lost 4, with 9 bases in between. The germline V gene encodes CDR1 MDHEN and CDR2 SYDVKM. CDR3 length: 12 amino acids. CDR3 DNA: TGTGCCAGCAGTCAGTCAGGGTACGAGCAGTACTTC. It specifies CASSQSGYEQYF. The full variable domain, with the rest looked up from reference TRBV28 and TRBJ2-7, is DVKVTQSSRYLVKRTGEKVFLECVQDMDHENMFWYRQDPGLGLRLIYFSYDVKMKEKGDIPEGYSVSREKKERFSLILESASTNQTSMYLCASSQSGYEQYFGPGTRLTVT.

This sequence joins TRBV5-4 and TRBJ1-1; weak D call: TRBD1 (6 bases). Germline V CDR1 and CDR2: SGHNT, YYREEE (reference sequence). This CDR3 has 12 amino acids. The V end lost 3 bases, the J end lost 5 bases, and 8 bases lay between the germline ends. CDR3 sequence (DNA): TGTGCCAGCAGCTCCAGGGGAACTGAAGCTTTCTTT. As protein: CASSSRGTEAFF.

The chain employs TRBV28 and TRBJ1-1; no clear D. Germline V CDR1 and CDR2: MDHEN, SYDVKM. The ends were cut back, 6 bases at V and 10 bases at J, with 18 bases in the middle. This CDR3 region has 13 residues. CDR3 bases: TGTGCCAGCAGGCCTACAACCGACCCGGGAGCTTTCTTT. Its protein product is CASRPTTDPGAFF.

The rearrangement joins TRBV28 to TRBJ2-1, with 8 bases lining up with TRBD2. V trimming: 4 bases; J trimming: 4 bases; junction bases outside the gene matches: 9. Germline V gene sequence: CDR1 MDHEN, CDR2 SYDVKM. CDR3 length equals 16 residues. CDR3 in amino acids: CASSSGGLAGYNEQFF. CDR3 sequence (DNA): TGTGCCAGCAGTTCCGGGGGGCTAGCGGGTTACAATGAGCAGTTCTTC.